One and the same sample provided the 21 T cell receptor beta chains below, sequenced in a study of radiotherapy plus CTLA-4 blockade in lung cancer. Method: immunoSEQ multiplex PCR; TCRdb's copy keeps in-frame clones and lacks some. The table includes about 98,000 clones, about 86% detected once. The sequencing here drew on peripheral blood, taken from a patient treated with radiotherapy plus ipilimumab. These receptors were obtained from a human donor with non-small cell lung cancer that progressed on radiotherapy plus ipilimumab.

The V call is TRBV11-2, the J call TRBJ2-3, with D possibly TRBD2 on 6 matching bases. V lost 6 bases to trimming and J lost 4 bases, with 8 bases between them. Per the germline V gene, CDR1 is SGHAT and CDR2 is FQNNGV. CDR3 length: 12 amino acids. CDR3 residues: CASSWEADTQYF. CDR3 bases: TGTGCCAGCAGTTGGGAGGCAGATACGCAGTATTTT.

The CDR3: CASSEEWYEQYF. For the CDR3, the DNA is TGTGCCAGCAGTGAAGAGTGGTACGAGCAGTACTTC. The rearrangement joins TRBV6-1 to TRBJ2-7, with D uncertain. This CDR3 spans 12 amino acids. From germline, CDR1 is MNHNS and CDR2 SASEGT. V was pared by 1 base and J by 4 bases, with 5 bases between.

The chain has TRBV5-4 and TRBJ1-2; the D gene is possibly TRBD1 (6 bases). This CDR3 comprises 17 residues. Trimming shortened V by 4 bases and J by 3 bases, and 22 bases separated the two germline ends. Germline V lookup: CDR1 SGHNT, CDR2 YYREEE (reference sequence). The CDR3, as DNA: TGTGCCAGCAGCCTGGGCGGGGGGCGCGAGTCGTACTATGGCTACACCTTC. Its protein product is CASSLGGGRESYYGYTF.

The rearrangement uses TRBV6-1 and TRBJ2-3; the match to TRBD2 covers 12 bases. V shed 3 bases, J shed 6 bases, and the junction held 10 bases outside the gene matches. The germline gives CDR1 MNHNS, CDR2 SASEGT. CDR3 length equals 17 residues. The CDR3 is CASSDLISSGRVDTQYF. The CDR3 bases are TGTGCCAGCAGTGACCTGATTTCTAGCGGGAGGGTTGATACGCAGTATTTT.

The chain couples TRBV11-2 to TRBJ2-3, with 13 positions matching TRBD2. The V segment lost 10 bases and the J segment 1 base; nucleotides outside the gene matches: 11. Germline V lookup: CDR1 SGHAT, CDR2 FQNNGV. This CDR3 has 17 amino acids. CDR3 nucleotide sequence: TGTGCCACCCTCCCGGGACTAGCGGGACGTGGCACAGATACGCAGTATTTT. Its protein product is CATLPGLAGRGTDTQYF.

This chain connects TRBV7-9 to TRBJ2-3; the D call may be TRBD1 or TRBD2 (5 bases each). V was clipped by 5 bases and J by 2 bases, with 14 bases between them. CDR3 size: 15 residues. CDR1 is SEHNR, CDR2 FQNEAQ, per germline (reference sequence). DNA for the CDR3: TGTGCCAGCAGCCTAGATGGGGGTCCCACAGATACGCAGTATTTT. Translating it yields CASSLDGGPTDTQYF.

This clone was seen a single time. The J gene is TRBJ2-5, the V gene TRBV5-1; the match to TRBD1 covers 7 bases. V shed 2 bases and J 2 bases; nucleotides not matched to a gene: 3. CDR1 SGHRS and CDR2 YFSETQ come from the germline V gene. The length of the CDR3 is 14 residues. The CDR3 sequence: CASSFGTEQETQYF. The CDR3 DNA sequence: TGCGCCAGCAGCTTTGGGACAGAACAAGAGACCCAGTACTTC.

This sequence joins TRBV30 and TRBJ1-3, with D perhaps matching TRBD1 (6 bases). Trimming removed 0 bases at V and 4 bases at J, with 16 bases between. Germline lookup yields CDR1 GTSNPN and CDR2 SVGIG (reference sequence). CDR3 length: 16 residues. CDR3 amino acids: CAWSVRSGASGNTIYF. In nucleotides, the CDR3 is TGTGCCTGGAGTGTACGGTCGGGGGCGTCCGGAAACACCATATATTTT.

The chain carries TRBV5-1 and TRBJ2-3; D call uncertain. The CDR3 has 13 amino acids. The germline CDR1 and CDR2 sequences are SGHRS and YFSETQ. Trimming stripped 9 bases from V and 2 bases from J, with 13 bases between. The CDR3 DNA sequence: TGCGCCACCCGCCCTCCATCCACAGATACGCAGTATTTT. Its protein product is CATRPPSTDTQYF.

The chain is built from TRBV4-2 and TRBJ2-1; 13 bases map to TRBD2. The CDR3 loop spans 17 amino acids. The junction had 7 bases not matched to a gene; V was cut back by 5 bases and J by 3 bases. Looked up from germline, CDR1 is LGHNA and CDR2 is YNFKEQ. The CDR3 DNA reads TGTGCCAGCAGCGAACTAGCGGGAGGGGGACTCTACAATGAGCAGTTCTTC. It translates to CASSELAGGGLYNEQFF.

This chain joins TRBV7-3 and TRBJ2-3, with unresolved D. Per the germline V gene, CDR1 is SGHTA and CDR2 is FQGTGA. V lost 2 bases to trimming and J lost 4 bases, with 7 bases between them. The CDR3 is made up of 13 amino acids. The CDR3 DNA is TGTGCCAGCAGCTTAGGAGTGGCAGATACGCAGTATTTT. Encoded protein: CASSLGVADTQYF. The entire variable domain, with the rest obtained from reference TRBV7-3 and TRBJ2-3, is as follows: GAGVSQTPSNKVTEKGKYVELRCDPISGHTALYWYRQSLGQGPEFLIYFQGTGAADDSGLPNDRFFAVRPEGSVSTLKIQRTERGDSAVYLCASSLGVADTQYFGPGTRLTVL.

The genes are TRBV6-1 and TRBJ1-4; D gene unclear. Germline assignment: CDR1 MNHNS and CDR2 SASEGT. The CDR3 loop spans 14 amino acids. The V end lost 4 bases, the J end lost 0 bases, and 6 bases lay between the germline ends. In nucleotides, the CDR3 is TGTGCCAGCAGTGTACAGACAACTAATGAAAAACTGTTTTTT. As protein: CASSVQTTNEKLFF.

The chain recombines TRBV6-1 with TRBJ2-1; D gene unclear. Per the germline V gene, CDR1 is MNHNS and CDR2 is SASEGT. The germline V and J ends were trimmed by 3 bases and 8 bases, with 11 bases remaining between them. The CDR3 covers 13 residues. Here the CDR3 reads CASSDNSLHEQFF. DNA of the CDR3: TGTGCCAGCAGTGATAATAGCCTCCATGAGCAGTTCTTC.

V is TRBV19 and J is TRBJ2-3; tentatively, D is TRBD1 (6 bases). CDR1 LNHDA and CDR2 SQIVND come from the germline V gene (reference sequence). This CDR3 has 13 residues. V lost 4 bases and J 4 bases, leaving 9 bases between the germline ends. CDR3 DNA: TGTGCCAGTAGTAGACAGGCCCCAGATACGCAGTATTTT. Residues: CASSRQAPDTQYF.

CDR3 amino acids: CASNRNPDNEQFF. DNA for the CDR3: TGTGCCAGCAACCGGAATCCGGACAATGAGCAGTTCTTC. This chain joins TRBV7-6 and TRBJ2-1; no clear D gene. V lost 7 bases and J 5 bases, leaving 12 bases between the germline ends. Germline-derived CDR1 and CDR2 are SGHVS and FNYEAQ. The CDR3 is 13 amino acids.

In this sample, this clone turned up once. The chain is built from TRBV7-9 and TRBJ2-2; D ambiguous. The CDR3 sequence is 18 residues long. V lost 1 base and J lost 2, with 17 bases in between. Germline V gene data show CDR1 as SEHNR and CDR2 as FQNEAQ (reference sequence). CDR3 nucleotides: TGTGCCAGCAGCTTAGGTGCGGTAAACGGAATAAACACCGGGGAGCTGTTTTTT. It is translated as CASSLGAVNGINTGELFF.

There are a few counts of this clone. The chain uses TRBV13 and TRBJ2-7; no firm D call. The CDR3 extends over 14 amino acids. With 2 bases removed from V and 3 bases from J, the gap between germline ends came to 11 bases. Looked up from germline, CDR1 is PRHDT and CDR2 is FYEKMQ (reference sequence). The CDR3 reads CASSLRLTFYEQYF. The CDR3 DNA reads TGTGCCAGCAGCTTAAGGCTAACATTCTACGAGCAGTACTTC.

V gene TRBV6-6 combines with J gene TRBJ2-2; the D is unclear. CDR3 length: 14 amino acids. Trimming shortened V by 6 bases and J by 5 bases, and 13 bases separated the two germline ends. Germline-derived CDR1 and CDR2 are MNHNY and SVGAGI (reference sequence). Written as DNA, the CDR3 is TGTGCCAGCAGGCCCCAAAGGGTGACCGGGGAGCTGTTTTTT. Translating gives CASRPQRVTGELFF.

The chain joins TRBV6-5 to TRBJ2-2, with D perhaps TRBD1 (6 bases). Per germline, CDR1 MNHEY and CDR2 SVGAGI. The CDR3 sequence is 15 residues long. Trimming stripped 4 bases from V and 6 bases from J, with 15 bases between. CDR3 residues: CASSFLQGTAGELFF. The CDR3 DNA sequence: TGTGCCAGCAGTTTCCTACAGGGAACGGCCGGGGAGCTGTTTTTT.

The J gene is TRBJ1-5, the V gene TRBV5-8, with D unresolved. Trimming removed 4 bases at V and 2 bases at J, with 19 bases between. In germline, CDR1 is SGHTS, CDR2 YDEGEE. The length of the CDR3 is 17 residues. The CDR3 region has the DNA TGTGCCAGCAGCGCCGTAGTGTGGAGTAGGGGCAATCAGCCCCAGCATTTT. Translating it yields CASSAVVWSRGNQPQHF.

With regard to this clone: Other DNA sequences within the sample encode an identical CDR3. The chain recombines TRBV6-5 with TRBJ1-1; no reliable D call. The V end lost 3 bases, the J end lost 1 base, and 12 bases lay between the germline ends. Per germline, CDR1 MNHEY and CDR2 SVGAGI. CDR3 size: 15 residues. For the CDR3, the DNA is TGTGCCAGCAGTTATAACGGGCAGCCGAACACTGAAGCTTTCTTT. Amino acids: CASSYNGQPNTEAFF.